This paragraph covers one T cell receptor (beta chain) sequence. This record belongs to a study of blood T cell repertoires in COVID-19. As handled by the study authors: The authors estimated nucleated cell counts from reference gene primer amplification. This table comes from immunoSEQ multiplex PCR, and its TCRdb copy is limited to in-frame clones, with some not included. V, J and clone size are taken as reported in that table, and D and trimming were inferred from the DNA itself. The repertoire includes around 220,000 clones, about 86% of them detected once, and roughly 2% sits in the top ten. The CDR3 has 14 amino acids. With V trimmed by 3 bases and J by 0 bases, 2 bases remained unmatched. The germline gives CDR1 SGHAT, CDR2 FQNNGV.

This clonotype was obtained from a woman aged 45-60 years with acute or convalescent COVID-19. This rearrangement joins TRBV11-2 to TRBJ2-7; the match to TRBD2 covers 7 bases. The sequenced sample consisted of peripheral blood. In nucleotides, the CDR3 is TGTGCCAGCAGCTTCACTAGCGACTCCTACGAGCAGTACTTC. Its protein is CASSFTSDSYEQYF.